A single sample is the source of the 10 T cell receptor beta chains below, sequenced in a study of T cells in Graves' hyperthyroidism and ophthalmopathy. RNA transcripts gave rise to amplified TCR beta CDR3 regions. The HTBI primer set drove a first-round RT-PCR of the TCR CDR3. TCRdb fed the multiplex PCR reads into MiXCR, producing one record per CDR3 protein. This table holds almost 500,000 distinct CDR3 sequences, roughly 23% found once. Material for sequencing was blood. Receptors originate from a woman in her 70s with Graves' ophthalmopathy.

V gene TRBV20-1 combines with J gene TRBJ2-1, with 9 bases lining up with TRBD2. Germline loops: CDR1 DFQATT, CDR2 SNEGSKA (reference sequence). V was pared by 3 bases and J by 3 bases, with 15 bases of the junction left unmatched. This CDR3 is built from 18 residues. The CDR3 DNA reads as TGCAGTGCTAGGGAGGACTGGGCGGGAGGGCTCAGCTACAATGAGCAGTTCTTC. Its protein is CSAREDWAGGLSYNEQFF.

V usage is TRBV28 and J usage is TRBJ1-4; no clear D. CDR3 length: 13 amino acids. V lost 2 bases, J lost 8 bases, and 9 bases lay in between. Germline-derived CDR1 and CDR2 are MDHEN and SYDVKM. Written as DNA, the CDR3 is TGTGCCAGCAGTTTACCTCAATACGAAAAACTGTTTTTT. It yields the protein CASSLPQYEKLFF. The full variable domain, in which reference TRBV28 and TRBJ1-4 provide the parts outside the CDR3, is DVKVTQSSRYLVKRTGEKVFLECVQDMDHENMFWYRQDPGLGLRLIYFSYDVKMKEKGDIPEGYSVSREKKERFSLILESASTNQTSMYLCASSLPQYEKLFFGSGTQLSVL.

The V gene is TRBV5-1, the J gene TRBJ2-2; a weak D match, TRBD1 (6 bases). Germline CDR1 and CDR2: SGHRS and YFSETQ. The CDR3 has 15 amino acids. V was shortened by 3 bases and J by 5 bases, with 14 bases between the two germline ends. Written as DNA, the CDR3 is TGCGCCAGCAGCTCGAACAGGGAACGAACCGGGGAGCTGTTTTTT. Amino acid sequence: CASSSNRERTGELFF.

This clonotype came up many times. V usage is TRBV14 and J usage is TRBJ1-4; a possible D gene is TRBD1 (5 bases). CDR1 is SGHDN and CDR2 is FVKESK in the germline V gene. V was cut by 5 bases and J by 8 bases, with 18 bases left in between. There are 15 residues in the CDR3. The CDR3 here is CASSIRDPGREKLFF. CDR3 sequence (DNA): TGTGCCAGCAGCATACGGGACCCCGGCCGGGAAAAACTGTTTTTT.

The chain joins TRBV7-3 to TRBJ1-2; TRBD1 matches at 9 bases. The CDR3 covers 13 residues. The germline CDR1 and CDR2 sequences are SGHTA and FQGTGA. The CDR3 region has the DNA TGTGGCGGCAGCTTAAGGGGACAGGGTCGGATCACCTTC. It codes for CGGSLRGQGRITF. Based on the CDR3 plus reference TRBV7-3 and TRBJ1-2, the full variable domain is GAGVSQTPSNKVTEKGKYVELRCDPISGHTALYWYRQSLGQGPEFLIYFQGTGAADDSGLPNDRFFAVRPEGSVSTLKIQRTERGDSAVYLCGGSLRGQGRITFGSGTRLTVV.

The V gene is TRBV6-1, the J gene TRBJ1-1; D remains unclear. The CDR3 is 9 amino acids. CDR1 MNHNS and CDR2 SASEGT come from the germline V gene. V was shortened by 1 base and J by 10 bases, with 1 base between the two germline ends. CDR3 protein: CASSEVAFF. The DNA for the CDR3 is TGTGCCAGCAGTGAAGTAGCTTTCTTT.

The gene calls are TRBV10-3 and TRBJ1-5, with D uncertain. V was trimmed by 3 bases and J by 2 bases, leaving 14 bases between them. Per the germline V gene, CDR1 is ENHRY and CDR2 is SYGVKD. The CDR3 sequence is 16 residues long. The CDR3 sequence is CAISDGFLGGNQPQHF. The CDR3 nucleotides are TGTGCCATCAGTGATGGATTCCTGGGAGGCAATCAGCCCCAGCATTTT.

V gene TRBV9 combines with J gene TRBJ2-7; 10 bases map to TRBD1. The CDR3 covers 15 residues. Per the germline V gene, CDR1 is SGDLS and CDR2 is YYNGEE. The ends lost 0 bases at V and 6 bases at J; junction bases unmatched: 6. CDR3 sequence reads: CASSVGPGQGSEQYF. The CDR3 DNA sequence: TGTGCCAGCAGCGTAGGCCCGGGACAGGGGAGCGAGCAGTACTTC. The full variable domain, with the rest looked up from reference TRBV9 and TRBJ2-7, is DSGVTQTPKHLITATGQRVTLRCSPRSGDLSVYWYQQSLDQGLQFLIQYYNGEERAKGNILERFSAQQFPDLHSELNLSSLELGDSALYFCASSVGPGQGSEQYFGPGTRLTVT.

This clonotype turned up a few times. The rearrangement uses TRBV20-1 and TRBJ2-3; TRBD2 matches 8 bases. The length of the CDR3 is 15 residues. In germline, CDR1 is DFQATT, CDR2 SNEGSKA (reference sequence). V trimming: 3 bases; J trimming: 2 bases; junction bases outside the gene matches: 7. The CDR3 is CSASGLAGFTDTQYF. The CDR3 nucleotides are TGCAGTGCTAGCGGGCTAGCGGGTTTCACAGATACGCAGTATTTT.

The chain employs TRBV9 and TRBJ2-7, with D unresolved. This CDR3 is built from 12 residues. CDR1 and CDR2 (germline): SGDLS, YYNGEE. Trimming removed 6 bases from V and 4 bases from J, with 11 bases in between. The CDR3 is CASIDKNYEQYF. Written as DNA, the CDR3 is TGTGCCAGCATAGACAAGAATTACGAGCAGTACTTC.